This TCR beta chain is drawn from a study of shared clonotypes between healthy human individuals. General observations from the study: An anticipated effect of sequencing depth on clonotype sharing among donors was recognized.

Profiled with immunoSEQ multiplex PCR; TCRdb holds only in-frame clones, not every one. The data hold roughly 500,000 clones, with more than 95% observed a single time. Points on this clone: The antigen is not known.

The CDR3 is 13 residues long. V was shortened by 6 bases and J by 1 base, with 9 bases between the two germline ends. In germline, CDR1 is SEHNR, CDR2 FQNEAQ (reference sequence). Material: naive CD4+ T cells sorted from blood. The subset was: CD45RA+ positively selected. The chain is built from TRBV7-9 and TRBJ1-2, with D uncertain. This TCR was recovered from a woman in her twenties or thirties in good health. The chain's CDR3 is CASRPQDNYGYTF. The DNA for the CDR3 is TGTGCCAGCAGACCTCAGGATAACTATGGCTACACCTTC.